The present entry profiles one TCR beta chain with its context. This clone was counted once. Its antigen specificity is not known. No base quality values were provided; no much bigger clone lies one nucleotide off. This specimen comes from a study of CD8+ T cells in alopecia areata (dated by TCRdb to 2016 to 2019). In terms of the full investigation: Treated patients were enrolled in an open-label pilot trial of oral tofacitinib, 5 to 10 mg twice daily, for moderate-to-severe alopecia areata. Human TCRbeta sequencing covered scalp tissue and sorted CD4+ and CD8+ peripheral blood T cells from patchy and totalis/universalis alopecia areata patients and healthy controls. In both human patients and the C3H/HeJ mouse model, the study applied high-throughput TCRbeta sequencing to look at T cell clonal expansion in alopecia areata. Scalp clonality was compared among normal scalp (n=4), patchy alopecia areata scalp (n=8), and alopecia totalis/universalis scalp (n=8). Tofacitinib was administered for 6 to 18 months, and 6 months of follow-up off drug were then conducted to assess delayed response and recurrence. RNA was obtained with the PAXgene miRNA kit for fixed scalp, the miRNeasy kit for PBMCs, and the RNeasy kit for mouse skin. Tofacitinib-treated patients had biopsies at baseline and at 4 and 24 weeks of treatment, with a later scalp biopsy in several patients. TCRbeta CDR3 regions were amplified by immunoSEQ multiplex PCR using 35 Vbeta forward and 13 Jbeta reverse primers. Summary of the overall study and its limitations: Unlike mouse skin, which is dominated by gammadelta T cells, normal human skin has resident alphabeta T cells that are also sequenced, and this complicates analysis of the scalp TCR repertoire. TCR sequences shared between patients were less clear than in mice, possibly partly because of HLA diversity in the patient population. Lesional scalp, especially in alopecia totalis/universalis, showed higher clonality and more expanded CD8+ clones than normal scalp, suggesting antigenic drive.

CDR1 is given as GTSNPN and CDR2 as SVGIG, both from the germline V gene (reference sequence). From its cysteine to its phenylalanine, the CDR3 spans 12 amino acids. The entry retains the CDR3 DNA only, 36 bases that are in frame from base 1. V and J are truncated by 3 bases and 4 bases respectively, leaving an intervening sequence of 10 bases. The time point label, read with the paper, signifies: baseline before oral tofacitinib. From alopecia areata patients, peripheral blood was collected along with lesional scalp punch biopsies. PBMCs were separated by density centrifugation and stained for CD3, CD4 and CD8, after which CD4+ and CD8+ T cells were sorted on a FACSAria. Receptor libraries were prepared by the immunoSEQ multiplex PCR assay. For TCR sequencing, RNA was extracted from every sample and reverse transcribed into cDNA to serve as template. First-strand cDNA was synthesized with SuperScript III using a 2:1 mix of oligo-dT and random hexamers. A synthetic immune receptor repertoire was used to gauge amplification bias, and whatever bias remained was removed computationally. Per the source publication's procedure: Raw reads were preprocessed for error removal, and CDR3 was defined according to IMGT conventions as running from the conserved cysteine to phenylalanine. Clonality was computed by normalizing Shannon entropy by log2 of the number of productive unique TCRs and subtracting the result from 1. Whether scalp clones were CD4 or CD8 was inferred by matching scalp TCRbeta sequences against CD4 and CD8 repertoires sorted from blood. This immuneACCESS table, as held by TCRdb, lists in-frame sequences with V and J called but not all clones. Of the missing ones, under half trace to an unresolved V gene in checked studies; the others have no known cause. That table furnishes V, J and clone size, whereas the DNA furnished D and trimming. The table for this sample lists 150,000 to 200,000 clones; less than 75% of them were counted only once. About 10% of the sample is taken by the ten largest.

The specimen comprised CD8+ T cells sorted from blood, sampled at week 0. This receptor was identified in a human donor with alopecia areata. The rearrangement joined TRBV30 to TRBJ2-7, and the D gene may be TRBD1, 6 bases matching. CDR3 reads: CAWSTGQYEQYF. In nucleotides, the sequence is TGTGCCTGGAGCACGGGACAATACGAGCAGTACTTC.